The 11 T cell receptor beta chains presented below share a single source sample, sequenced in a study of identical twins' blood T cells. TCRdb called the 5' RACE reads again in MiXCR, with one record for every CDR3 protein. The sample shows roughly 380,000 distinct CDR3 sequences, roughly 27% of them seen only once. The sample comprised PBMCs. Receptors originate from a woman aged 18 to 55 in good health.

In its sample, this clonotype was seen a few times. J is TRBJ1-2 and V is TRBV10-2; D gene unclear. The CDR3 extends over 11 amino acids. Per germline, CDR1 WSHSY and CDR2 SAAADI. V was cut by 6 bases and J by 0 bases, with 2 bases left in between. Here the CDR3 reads CASRANYGYTF. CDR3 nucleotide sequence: TGCGCCAGCAGAGCTAACTATGGCTACACCTTC.

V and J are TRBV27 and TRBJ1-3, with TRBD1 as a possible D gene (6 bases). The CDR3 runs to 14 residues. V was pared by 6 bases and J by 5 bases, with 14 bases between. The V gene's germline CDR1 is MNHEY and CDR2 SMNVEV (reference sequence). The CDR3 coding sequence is TGTGCCAGCAGCCCCGGGGGGCCTAGAAACACCATATATTTT. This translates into CASSPGGPRNTIYF.

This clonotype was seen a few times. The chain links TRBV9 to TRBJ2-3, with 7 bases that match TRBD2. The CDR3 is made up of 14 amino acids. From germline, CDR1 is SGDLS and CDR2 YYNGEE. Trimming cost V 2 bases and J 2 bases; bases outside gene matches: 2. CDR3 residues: CASSVTSATDTQYF. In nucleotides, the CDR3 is TGTGCCAGCAGCGTTACTAGCGCCACAGATACGCAGTATTTT.

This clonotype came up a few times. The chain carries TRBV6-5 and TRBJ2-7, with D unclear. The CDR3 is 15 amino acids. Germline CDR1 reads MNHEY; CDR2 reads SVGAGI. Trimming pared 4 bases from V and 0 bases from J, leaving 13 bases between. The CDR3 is CASSSRFPISYEQYF. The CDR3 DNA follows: TGTGCCAGCAGTTCCCGTTTCCCAATCTCCTACGAGCAGTACTTC.

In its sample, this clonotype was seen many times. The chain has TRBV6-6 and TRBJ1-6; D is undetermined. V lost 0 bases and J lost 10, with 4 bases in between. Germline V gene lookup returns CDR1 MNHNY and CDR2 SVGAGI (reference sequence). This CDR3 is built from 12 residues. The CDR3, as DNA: TGTGCCAGCAGTTACTCGGGCTCACCCCTCCACTTT. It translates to CASSYSGSPLHF.

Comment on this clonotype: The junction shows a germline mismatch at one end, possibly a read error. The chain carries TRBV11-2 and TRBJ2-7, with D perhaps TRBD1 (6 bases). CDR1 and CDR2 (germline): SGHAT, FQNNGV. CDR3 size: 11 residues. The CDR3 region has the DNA TGTGTCAGCAGCGGACAGCTCGAGCAGTACTTC. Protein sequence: CVSSGQLEQYF.

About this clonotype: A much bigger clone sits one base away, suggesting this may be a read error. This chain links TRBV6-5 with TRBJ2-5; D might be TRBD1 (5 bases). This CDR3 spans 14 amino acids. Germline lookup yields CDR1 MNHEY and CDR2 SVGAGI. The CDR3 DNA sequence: TGTGCCAGCAGTTACAGGGGCAGCCAAGAGGCCCAGTACTTC. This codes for CASSYRGSQEAQYF.

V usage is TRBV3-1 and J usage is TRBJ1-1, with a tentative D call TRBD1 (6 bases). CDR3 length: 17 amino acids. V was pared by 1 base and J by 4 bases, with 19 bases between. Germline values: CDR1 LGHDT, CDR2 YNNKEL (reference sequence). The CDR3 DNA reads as TGTGCCAGCAGCCAAGTAGGAGTAAGACAGGCGGGCACTGAAGCTTTCTTT. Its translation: CASSQVGVRQAGTEAFF.

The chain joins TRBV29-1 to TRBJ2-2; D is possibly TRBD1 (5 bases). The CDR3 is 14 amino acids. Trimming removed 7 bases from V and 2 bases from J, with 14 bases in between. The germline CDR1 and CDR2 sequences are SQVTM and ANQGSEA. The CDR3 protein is CSAKRGINTGELFF. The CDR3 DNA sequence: TGCAGCGCAAAAAGGGGCATCAACACCGGGGAGCTGTTTTTT.

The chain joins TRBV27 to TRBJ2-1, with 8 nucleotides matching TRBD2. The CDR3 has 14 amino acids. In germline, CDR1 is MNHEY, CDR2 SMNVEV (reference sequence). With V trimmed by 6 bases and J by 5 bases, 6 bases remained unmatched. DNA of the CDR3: TGTGCCAGCAGCCGGGAGGGCCCCAACAATGAGCAGTTCTTC. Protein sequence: CASSREGPNNEQFF.

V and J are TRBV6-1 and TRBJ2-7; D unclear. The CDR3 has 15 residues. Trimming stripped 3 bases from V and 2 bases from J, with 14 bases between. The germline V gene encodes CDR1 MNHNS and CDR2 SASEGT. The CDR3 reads CASSEMVIGTYEQYF. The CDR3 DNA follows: TGTGCCAGCAGTGAGATGGTGATTGGTACCTACGAGCAGTACTTC.